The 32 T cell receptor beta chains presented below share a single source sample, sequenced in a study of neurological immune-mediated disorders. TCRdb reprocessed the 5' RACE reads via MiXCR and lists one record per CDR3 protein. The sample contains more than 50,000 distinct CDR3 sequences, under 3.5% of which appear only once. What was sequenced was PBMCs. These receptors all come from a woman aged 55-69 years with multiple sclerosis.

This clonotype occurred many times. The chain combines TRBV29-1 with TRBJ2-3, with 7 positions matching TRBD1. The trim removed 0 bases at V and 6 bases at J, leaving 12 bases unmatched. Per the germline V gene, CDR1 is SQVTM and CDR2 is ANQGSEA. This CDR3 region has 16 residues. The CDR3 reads CSVEDGRQGRQDTQYF. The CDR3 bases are TGCAGCGTTGAAGATGGGAGACAGGGAAGGCAGGATACGCAGTATTTT.

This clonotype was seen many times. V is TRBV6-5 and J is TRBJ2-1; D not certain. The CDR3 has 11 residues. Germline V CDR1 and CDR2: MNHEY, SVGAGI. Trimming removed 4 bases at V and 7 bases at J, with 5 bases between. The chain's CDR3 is CASSWRNEQFF. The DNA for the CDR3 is TGTGCCAGCAGTTGGCGTAATGAGCAGTTCTTC.

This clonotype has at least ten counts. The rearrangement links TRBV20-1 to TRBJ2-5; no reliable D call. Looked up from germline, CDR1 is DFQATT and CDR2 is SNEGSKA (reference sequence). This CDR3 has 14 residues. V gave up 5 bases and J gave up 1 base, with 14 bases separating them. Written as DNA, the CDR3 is TGCAGTGCTTGGAGTAATGTCATCCAAGAGACCCAGTACTTC. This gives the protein CSAWSNVIQETQYF.

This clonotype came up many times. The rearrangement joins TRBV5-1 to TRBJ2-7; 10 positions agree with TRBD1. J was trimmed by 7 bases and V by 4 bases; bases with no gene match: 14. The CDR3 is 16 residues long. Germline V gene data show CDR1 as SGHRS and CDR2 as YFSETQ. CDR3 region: CASSVLAGTGVQEQYF. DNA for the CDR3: TGCGCCAGCAGCGTATTAGCCGGGACAGGGGTCCAGGAGCAGTACTTC.

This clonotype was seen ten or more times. The CDR3 DNA reads TGTGCCAGCAGCCATCCCCTTAAGGGCGCGGGAGGGCCAAATGAGCAGTTCTTC. Its translation is CASSHPLKGAGGPNEQFF. This rearrangement joins TRBV5-5 to TRBJ2-1; TRBD2 agrees at 9 bases. CDR3 length equals 18 residues. V shed 4 bases, J shed 7 bases, and the junction held 18 bases outside the gene matches. Germline loops: CDR1 SGHKS, CDR2 YYEKEE (reference sequence).

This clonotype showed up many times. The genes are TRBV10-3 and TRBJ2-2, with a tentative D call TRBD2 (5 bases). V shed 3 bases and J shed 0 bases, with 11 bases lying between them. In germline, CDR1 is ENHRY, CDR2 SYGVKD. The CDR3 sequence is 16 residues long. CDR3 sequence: CAISDEGPSNTGELFF. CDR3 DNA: TGTGCCATCAGTGATGAGGGCCCCTCGAACACCGGGGAGCTGTTTTTT.

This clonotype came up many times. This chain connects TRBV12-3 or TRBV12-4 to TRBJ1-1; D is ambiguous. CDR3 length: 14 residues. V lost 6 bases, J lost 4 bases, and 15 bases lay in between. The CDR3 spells CASSPPTHSTEAFF. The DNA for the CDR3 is TGTGCCAGCAGCCCACCGACACACAGCACTGAAGCTTTCTTT.

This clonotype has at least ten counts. The DNA of the CDR3 is TGCGCCAGCAGTGGGGAGGGAGTACAGCCCCAGCATTTT. Protein product: CASSGEGVQPQHF. The chain links TRBV10-2 to TRBJ1-5; D unclear. Trimming took 4 bases from V and 7 from J, leaving 11 bases between them. This CDR3 is built from 13 residues. CDR1 and CDR2 from the germline V gene are WSHSY and SAAADI.

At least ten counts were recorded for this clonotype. DNA for the CDR3: TGTGCCAGCGGCAGTTTGAGGGGACATAGCACTGAGCAGTTCTTC. Encoded protein: CASGSLRGHSTEQFF. The chain employs TRBV6-2 or TRBV6-3 and TRBJ2-1, with D possibly matching TRBD1 (6 bases). CDR1 MNHEY and CDR2 SVGEGT come from the germline V gene. With 8 bases removed from V and 9 bases from J, the gap between germline ends came to 23 bases. The CDR3 has 15 amino acids.

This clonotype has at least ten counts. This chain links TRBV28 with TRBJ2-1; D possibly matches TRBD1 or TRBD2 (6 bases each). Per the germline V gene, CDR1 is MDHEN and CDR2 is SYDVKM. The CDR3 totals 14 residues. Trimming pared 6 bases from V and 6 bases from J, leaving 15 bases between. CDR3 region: CASSRGGSINEQFF. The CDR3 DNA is TGTGCCAGCAGCCGAGGGGGGTCGATCAATGAGCAGTTCTTC.

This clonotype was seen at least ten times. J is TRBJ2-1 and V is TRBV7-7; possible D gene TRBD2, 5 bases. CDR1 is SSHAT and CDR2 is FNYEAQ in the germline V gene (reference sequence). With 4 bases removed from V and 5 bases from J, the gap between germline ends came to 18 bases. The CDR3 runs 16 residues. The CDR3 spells CASSSGRTWNHNEQFF. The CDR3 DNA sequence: TGTGCCAGCAGCTCCGGTAGGACTTGGAATCACAATGAGCAGTTCTTC. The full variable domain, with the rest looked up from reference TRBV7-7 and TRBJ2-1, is GAGVSQSPRYKVTKRGQDVTLRCDPISSHATLYWYQQALGQGPEFLTYFNYEAQPDKSGLPSDRFSAERPEGSISTLTIQRTEQRDSAMYRCASSSGRTWNHNEQFFGPGTRLTVL.

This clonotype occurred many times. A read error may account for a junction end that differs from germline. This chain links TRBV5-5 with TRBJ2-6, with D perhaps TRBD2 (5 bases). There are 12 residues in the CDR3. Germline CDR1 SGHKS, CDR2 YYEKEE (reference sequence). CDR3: CASSLLSVLGAF. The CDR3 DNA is TGTGCCAGCAGCTTGCTGTCGGTCCTCGGGGCTTTC.

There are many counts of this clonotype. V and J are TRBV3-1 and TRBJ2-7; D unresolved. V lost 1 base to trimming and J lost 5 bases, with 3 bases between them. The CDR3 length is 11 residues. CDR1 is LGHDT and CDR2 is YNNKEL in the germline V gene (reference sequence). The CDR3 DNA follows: TGTGCCAGCAGCCAAGTTGACGAGCAGTACTTC. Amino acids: CASSQVDEQYF.

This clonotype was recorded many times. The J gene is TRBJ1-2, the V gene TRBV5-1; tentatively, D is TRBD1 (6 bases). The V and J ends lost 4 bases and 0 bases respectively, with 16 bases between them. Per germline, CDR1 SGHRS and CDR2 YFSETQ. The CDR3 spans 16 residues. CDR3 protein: CASSPEGHHPNYGYTF. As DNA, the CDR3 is TGCGCCAGCAGCCCCGAGGGACACCACCCTAACTATGGCTACACCTTC.

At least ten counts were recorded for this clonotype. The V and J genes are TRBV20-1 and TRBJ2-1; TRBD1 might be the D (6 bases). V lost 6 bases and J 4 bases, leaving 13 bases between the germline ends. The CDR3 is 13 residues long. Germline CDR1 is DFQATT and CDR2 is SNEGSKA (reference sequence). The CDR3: CSARVDRYNEQFF. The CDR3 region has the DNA TGCAGTGCACGAGTTGACAGGTACAATGAGCAGTTCTTC.

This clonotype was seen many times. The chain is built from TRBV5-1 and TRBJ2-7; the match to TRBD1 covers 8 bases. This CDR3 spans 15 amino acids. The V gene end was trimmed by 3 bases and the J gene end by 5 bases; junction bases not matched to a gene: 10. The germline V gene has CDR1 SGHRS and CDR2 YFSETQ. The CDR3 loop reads CASSSGTGGPHEQYF. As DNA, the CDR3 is TGCGCCAGCAGCTCCGGGACAGGAGGTCCCCACGAGCAGTACTTC.

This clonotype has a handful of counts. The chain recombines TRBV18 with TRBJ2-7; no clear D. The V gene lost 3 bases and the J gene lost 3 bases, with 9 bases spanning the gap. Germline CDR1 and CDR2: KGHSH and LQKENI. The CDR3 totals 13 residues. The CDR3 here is CASSPGKGYEQYF. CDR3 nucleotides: TGTGCCAGCTCACCGGGTAAGGGCTACGAGCAGTACTTC.

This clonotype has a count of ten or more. The CDR3 protein is CASSLVLSGNQPQHF. CDR3 sequence (DNA): TGTGCCAGCAGCTTAGTCCTGAGTGGCAATCAGCCCCAGCATTTT. This chain connects TRBV7-2 to TRBJ1-5; D not certain. Trimming took off 1 base at V and 2 bases at J, with 9 bases between the two ends. Germline CDR1 SGHTA, CDR2 FQGNSA. The CDR3 extends over 15 amino acids.

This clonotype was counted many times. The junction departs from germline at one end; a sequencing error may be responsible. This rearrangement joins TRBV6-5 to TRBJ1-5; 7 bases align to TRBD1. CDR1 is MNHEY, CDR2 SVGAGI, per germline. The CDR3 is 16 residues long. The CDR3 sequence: CASSDSGGRSNQPQHF. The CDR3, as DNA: TGTGCCAGCAGTGACTCAGGGGGGAGAAGCAATCAGCCCCAGCATTTT.

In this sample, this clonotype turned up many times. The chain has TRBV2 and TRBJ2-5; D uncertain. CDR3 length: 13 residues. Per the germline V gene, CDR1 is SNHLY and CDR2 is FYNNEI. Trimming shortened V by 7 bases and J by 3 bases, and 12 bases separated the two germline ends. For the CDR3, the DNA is TGTGCCAGCACGCCACAGCTTGAAGAGACCCAGTACTTC. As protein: CASTPQLEETQYF.

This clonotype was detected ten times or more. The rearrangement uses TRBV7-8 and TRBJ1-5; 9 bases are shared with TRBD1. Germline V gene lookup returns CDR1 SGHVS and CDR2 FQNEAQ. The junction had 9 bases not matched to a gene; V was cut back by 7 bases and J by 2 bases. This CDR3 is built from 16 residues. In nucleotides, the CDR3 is TGTGCCAGCACCGGGACAGGGCGTACGGGCAATCAGCCCCAGCATTTT. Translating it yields CASTGTGRTGNQPQHF.

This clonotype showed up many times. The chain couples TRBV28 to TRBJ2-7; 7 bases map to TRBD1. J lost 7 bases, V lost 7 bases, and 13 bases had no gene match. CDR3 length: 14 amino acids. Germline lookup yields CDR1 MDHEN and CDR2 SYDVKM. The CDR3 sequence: CASTAADRVGEQYF. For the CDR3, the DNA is TGTGCCAGCACCGCAGCTGACAGGGTCGGGGAGCAGTACTTC.

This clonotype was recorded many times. The CDR3 loop is CASSLLASGYDEQFF. The CDR3 coding sequence is TGCGCCAGCAGCTTACTGGCTAGCGGGTACGATGAGCAGTTCTTC. The chain is built from TRBV5-1 and TRBJ2-1, with TRBD2 matching 8 bases. The CDR3 is 15 residues long. V shed 2 bases, J shed 8 bases, and the junction held 9 bases outside the gene matches. CDR1 SGHRS and CDR2 YFSETQ come from the germline V gene.

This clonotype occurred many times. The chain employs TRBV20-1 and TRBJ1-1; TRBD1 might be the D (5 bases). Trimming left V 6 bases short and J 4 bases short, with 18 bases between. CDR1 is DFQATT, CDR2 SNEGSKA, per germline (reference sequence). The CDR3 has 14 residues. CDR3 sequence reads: CSARRFDGGTEAFF. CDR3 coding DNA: TGCAGTGCCAGACGCTTTGACGGGGGCACTGAAGCTTTCTTT.

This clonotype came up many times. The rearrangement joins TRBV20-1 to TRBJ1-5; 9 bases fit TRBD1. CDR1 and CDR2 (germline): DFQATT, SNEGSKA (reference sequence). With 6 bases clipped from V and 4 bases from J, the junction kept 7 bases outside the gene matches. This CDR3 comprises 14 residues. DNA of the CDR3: TGCAGTGCACACAGGGGGCGACTGAATCAGCCCCAGCATTTT. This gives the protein CSAHRGRLNQPQHF.

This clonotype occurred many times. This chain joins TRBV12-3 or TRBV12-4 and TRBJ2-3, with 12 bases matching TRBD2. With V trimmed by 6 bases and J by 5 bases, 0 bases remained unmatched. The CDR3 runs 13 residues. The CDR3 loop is CASRGLAGDTQYF. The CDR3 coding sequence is TGTGCCAGCAGGGGACTAGCGGGAGATACGCAGTATTTT.

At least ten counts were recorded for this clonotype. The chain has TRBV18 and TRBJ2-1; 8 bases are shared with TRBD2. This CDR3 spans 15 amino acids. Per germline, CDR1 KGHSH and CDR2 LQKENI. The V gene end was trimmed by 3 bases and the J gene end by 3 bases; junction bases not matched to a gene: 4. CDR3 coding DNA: TGTGCCAGCTCACCTCGGGAGGGCCTCTACAATGAGCAGTTCTTC. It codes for CASSPREGLYNEQFF.

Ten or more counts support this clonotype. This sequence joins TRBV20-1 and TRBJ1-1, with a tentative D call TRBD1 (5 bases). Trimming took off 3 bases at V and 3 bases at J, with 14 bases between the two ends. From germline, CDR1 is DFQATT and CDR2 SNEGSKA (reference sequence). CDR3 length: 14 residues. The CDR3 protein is CSARDNPLYTEAFF. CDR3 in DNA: TGCAGTGCTAGGGACAACCCTCTTTACACTGAAGCTTTCTTT.

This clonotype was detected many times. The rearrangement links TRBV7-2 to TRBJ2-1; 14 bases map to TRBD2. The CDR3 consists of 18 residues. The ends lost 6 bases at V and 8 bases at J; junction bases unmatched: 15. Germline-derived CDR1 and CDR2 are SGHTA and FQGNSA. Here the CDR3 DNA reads TGTGCCAGCAGATTCCACTACAAGACTAGCGGGGGGGCGGATGAGCAGTTCTTC. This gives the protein CASRFHYKTSGGADEQFF.

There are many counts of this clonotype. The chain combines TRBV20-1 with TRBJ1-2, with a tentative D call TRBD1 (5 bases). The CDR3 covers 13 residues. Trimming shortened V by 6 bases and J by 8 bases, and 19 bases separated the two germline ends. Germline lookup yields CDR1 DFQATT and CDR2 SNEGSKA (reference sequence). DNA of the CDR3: TGCAGTGCCCAAACCGGGGGAGGTATAGGCTACACCTTC. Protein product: CSAQTGGGIGYTF.

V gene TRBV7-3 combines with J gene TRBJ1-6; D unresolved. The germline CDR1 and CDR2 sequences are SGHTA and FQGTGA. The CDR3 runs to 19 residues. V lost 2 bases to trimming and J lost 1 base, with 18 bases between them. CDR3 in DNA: TGTGCCAGCAGCTTAGTGTCCTTCCAGCGGGTATCCTATAATTCACCCCTCCACTTT. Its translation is CASSLVSFQRVSYNSPLHF. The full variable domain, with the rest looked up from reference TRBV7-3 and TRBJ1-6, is GAGVSQTPSNKVTEKGKYVELRCDPISGHTALYWYRQSLGQGPEFLIYFQGTGAADDSGLPNDRFFAVRPEGSVSTLKIQRTERGDSAVYLCASSLVSFQRVSYNSPLHFGNGTRLTVT.

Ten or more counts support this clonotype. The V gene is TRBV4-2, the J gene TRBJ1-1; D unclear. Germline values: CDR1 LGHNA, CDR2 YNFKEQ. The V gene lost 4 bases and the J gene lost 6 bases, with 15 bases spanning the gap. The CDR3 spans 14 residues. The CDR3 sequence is CASSLKTLSPEAFF. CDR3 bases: TGTGCCAGCAGCCTAAAGACGCTAAGCCCTGAAGCTTTCTTT.